The 23 T cell receptor beta chains presented below share a single source sample, sequenced in a study of technical replicates of blood from a handful of donors. The repertoire was sequenced with immunoSEQ multiplex PCR; TCRdb's copy has only in-frame clones and lacks some. The table records about 81,000 clones, approximately 78% of them present only once. The sample comprised PBMCs. These receptors all stem from a human donor in good health. Some clones in this sample may be carry-over from other donors' samples.

The chain has TRBV12-5 and TRBJ2-1; 9 positions agree with TRBD1. Germline CDR1 LGHNT, CDR2 FRNRAP. The length of the CDR3 is 17 residues. V lost 1 base to trimming and J lost 4 bases; unmatched junction nucleotides: 8. CDR3 amino acids: CASGLGKGQGPYNEQFF. The CDR3, as DNA: TGTGCTAGTGGTTTGGGGAAGGGACAGGGCCCTTACAATGAGCAGTTCTTC.

CDR3 region: CASSSPGDTYEQFF. The DNA for the CDR3 is TGTGCCAGTAGTTCCCCGGGAGACACCTATGAGCAGTTCTTC. The chain is built from TRBV19 and TRBJ2-1; tentatively, D is TRBD2 (6 bases). Trimming took 5 bases from V and 8 from J, leaving 16 bases between them. The CDR3 extends over 14 amino acids. CDR1 is LNHDA and CDR2 is SQIVND in the germline V gene (reference sequence).

This chain connects TRBV15 to TRBJ1-5; weak D call: TRBD1 (5 bases). V lost 6 bases and J lost 2, with 14 bases in between. The CDR3 has 15 amino acids. Germline V gene sequence: CDR1 LNHNV, CDR2 YYDKDF (reference sequence). The CDR3 region is CATRQTGSGNQPQHF. The CDR3 DNA follows: TGTGCCACCAGGCAAACAGGATCAGGCAATCAGCCCCAGCATTTT.

The chain carries TRBV5-3 and TRBJ2-1; D is perhaps TRBD2 (6 bases). TRBV5-3 is classed as an ORF, of uncertain function. The CDR3 loop spans 15 amino acids. V was clipped by 4 bases and J by 6 bases, with 17 bases between them. The CDR3 coding sequence is TGTGCCAGAAGCAAGGAGGGCGGGAAACCCAATGAGCAGTTCTTC. Its translation: CARSKEGGKPNEQFF.

The V and J genes are TRBV4-3 and TRBJ2-6, with 7 bases that match TRBD1. The CDR3 runs to 16 residues. After removal of 0 bases from V and 1 base from J, the junction contained 0 bases not matched to a gene. Germline CDR1 LGHNA, CDR2 YSLEER. CDR3: CASSQETGSGANVLTF. The CDR3 nucleotides read TGCGCCAGCAGCCAAGAGACAGGGTCTGGGGCCAACGTCCTGACTTTC.

This clone was seen a handful of times. This chain links TRBV7-6 with TRBJ2-1; D uncertain. Per germline, CDR1 SGHVS and CDR2 FNYEAQ. The V gene lost 1 base and the J gene lost 7 bases, with 8 bases spanning the gap. This CDR3 has 13 amino acids. For the CDR3, the DNA is TGTGCCAGCAGCTTAGGGGCAAGAAATGAGCAGTTCTTC. Its translation: CASSLGARNEQFF.

This clone has just one count. This rearrangement joins TRBV19 to TRBJ2-1; TRBD1 matches at 7 bases. V shed 3 bases and J 0 bases; nucleotides not matched to a gene: 5. CDR1 and CDR2 (germline): LNHDA, SQIVND (reference sequence). This CDR3 spans 16 amino acids. The CDR3 here is CASSIEGASSYNEQFF. The CDR3 DNA reads TGTGCCAGTAGTATTGAGGGGGCTAGCTCCTACAATGAGCAGTTCTTC.

This chain connects TRBV30 to TRBJ1-3; D not resolved. V lost 4 bases and J lost 3, with 16 bases in between. The CDR3 is made up of 15 amino acids. Germline V CDR1 and CDR2: GTSNPN, SVGIG (reference sequence). The CDR3 is CAWNRGSSSGNTIYF. The CDR3 DNA sequence: TGTGCCTGGAACCGAGGGTCATCTAGTGGAAACACCATATATTTT.

V gene TRBV4-3 combines with J gene TRBJ1-1; a possible D gene is TRBD1 (5 bases). V lost 0 bases and J lost 3, with 11 bases in between. CDR3 length: 15 residues. Per germline, CDR1 LGHNA and CDR2 YSLEER. CDR3 nucleotides: TGCGCCAGCAGCCAAGACGACAGAAGTTACACTGAAGCTTTCTTT. Translated, it gives CASSQDDRSYTEAFF.

This clone was recorded a few times. The genes are TRBV5-1 and TRBJ1-5; 7 nucleotides line up with TRBD1. The trim removed 2 bases at V and 5 bases at J, leaving 4 bases unmatched. CDR3 length: 14 residues. From germline, CDR1 is SGHRS and CDR2 YFSETQ. In DNA form, the CDR3 reads TGCGCCAGCAGCTTCACAGGGGACGATCAGCCCCAGCATTTT. Amino acids: CASSFTGDDQPQHF.

The CDR3 reads CASSANTGGAFDEQYF. CDR3 nucleotide sequence: TGTGCCAGCAGCGCCAACACCGGGGGGGCTTTTGACGAGCAGTACTTC. The chain recombines TRBV9 with TRBJ2-7; 8 positions agree with TRBD2. Germline assignment: CDR1 SGDLS and CDR2 YYNGEE. The V and J ends lost 3 bases and 5 bases, in that order; junction bases with no gene match: 13. The CDR3 is made up of 16 amino acids.

The chain recombines TRBV4-1 with TRBJ2-7; no clear D. V lost 3 bases and J 0 bases, leaving 12 bases between the germline ends. This CDR3 has 15 residues. CDR1 and CDR2 from the germline V gene are MGHRA and YSYEKL. CDR3 amino acids: CASSQTRWNSYEQYF. As DNA, the CDR3 is TGCGCCAGCAGCCAGACCAGGTGGAACTCCTACGAGCAGTACTTC.

This clone was picked up a small number of times. J is TRBJ1-3 and V is TRBV19; D may be TRBD1 (5 bases). The CDR3 is 13 amino acids. V was clipped by 8 bases and J by 0 bases, with 8 bases between them. Germline CDR1 reads LNHDA; CDR2 reads SQIVND (reference sequence). The CDR3, as DNA: TGTGCCAGTCGACAGAGCTCTGGAAACACCATATATTTT. Translation gives CASRQSSGNTIYF.

This clone has just one count. The chain links TRBV27 to TRBJ1-4; D unclear. There are 13 residues in the CDR3. The germline gives CDR1 MNHEY, CDR2 SMNVEV (reference sequence). V was clipped by 6 bases and J by 6 bases, with 11 bases between them. This CDR3 reads CASSYLGDEKLFF. The CDR3 DNA is TGTGCCAGCAGCTACTTGGGAGATGAAAAACTGTTTTTT.

This chain joins TRBV27 and TRBJ2-1, with a weak D call TRBD2 (5 bases). Germline CDR1 MNHEY, CDR2 SMNVEV (reference sequence). Deletions cut 7 bases from V and 4 bases from J, with 11 bases between. There are 13 residues in the CDR3. CDR3 sequence (DNA): TGTGCCAGCAACTCGGGAACATACAATGAGCAGTTCTTC. This translates into CASNSGTYNEQFF.

The chain has TRBV5-6 and TRBJ2-3; the match to TRBD1 covers 10 bases. V lost 3 bases and J lost 6; bases outside the gene matches: 7. This CDR3 region has 15 residues. In germline, CDR1 is SGHDT, CDR2 YYEEEE. The CDR3 coding sequence is TGTGCCAGCAGCTCAGCCGGGACAGGGGTTGATACGCAGTATTTT. It is translated as CASSSAGTGVDTQYF.

The chain has TRBV10-3 and TRBJ2-2; D is undetermined. This CDR3 contains 14 residues. V shed 3 bases and J shed 1 base, with 6 bases lying between them. Germline lookup yields CDR1 ENHRY and CDR2 SYGVKD. The CDR3 nucleotides read TGTGCCATCAGTGATTCCCGGAACACCGGGGAGCTGTTTTTT. Amino acid sequence: CAISDSRNTGELFF.

In its sample, this clone was seen once. The chain joins TRBV2 to TRBJ2-2; 8 nucleotides line up with TRBD2. The junction had 7 bases not matched to a gene; V was cut back by 6 bases and J by 4 bases. CDR3 size: 15 residues. In germline, CDR1 is SNHLY, CDR2 FYNNEI. CDR3 bases: TGTGCCAGCAGGGCCGGGACTAGAGGCACCGGGGAGCTGTTTTTT. It codes for CASRAGTRGTGELFF.

The chain uses TRBV4-2 and TRBJ1-4; TRBD1 might be the D (5 bases). The CDR3 totals 16 residues. The V gene's germline CDR1 is LGHNA and CDR2 YNFKEQ. The V end was cut by 4 bases, the J end by 5 bases, with 17 bases between. The DNA of the CDR3 is TGTGCCAGCAGCCCCCCGCCGGTGACAGCGAATGAAAAACTGTTTTTT. Translation gives CASSPPPVTANEKLFF.

This clone was picked up one time. The J gene is TRBJ2-4, the V gene TRBV10-3, with 7 positions matching TRBD2. The germline V gene encodes CDR1 ENHRY and CDR2 SYGVKD. The CDR3 totals 17 residues. The V gene end was trimmed by 0 bases and the J gene end by 1 base; junction bases not matched to a gene: 6. The CDR3 is CAISESGEGLAKNIQYF. Here the CDR3 DNA reads TGTGCCATCAGTGAGTCGGGGGAGGGCCTCGCCAAAAACATTCAGTACTTC.

The chain carries TRBV9 and TRBJ1-6, with D possibly being TRBD1 (5 bases). Germline V gene sequence: CDR1 SGDLS, CDR2 YYNGEE. The CDR3 runs 15 residues. The V end lost 1 base, the J end lost 9 bases, and 14 bases lay between the germline ends. The CDR3 reads CASSVRGDRASPLHF. CDR3 sequence (DNA): TGTGCCAGCAGCGTACGGGGGGATCGGGCTTCACCCCTCCACTTT.

The chain employs TRBV29-1 and TRBJ2-5, with D maybe TRBD1 (5 bases). Germline CDR1 SQVTM, CDR2 ANQGSEA. The length of the CDR3 is 11 residues. V was cut by 5 bases and J by 5 bases, with 9 bases left in between. The CDR3 region is CSVSRQETQYF. The DNA for the CDR3 is TGCAGCGTTTCCCGACAGGAGACCCAGTACTTC.

The chain joins TRBV7-6 to TRBJ2-3; the D gene is possibly TRBD2 (5 bases). The CDR3 is 13 amino acids. Germline V gives CDR1 SGHVS, CDR2 FNYEAQ. V was shortened by 5 bases and J by 6 bases, with 12 bases between the two germline ends. The CDR3 loop is CASSTWTGDTQYF. The CDR3 DNA reads as TGTGCCAGCAGCACCTGGACGGGGGATACGCAGTATTTT.